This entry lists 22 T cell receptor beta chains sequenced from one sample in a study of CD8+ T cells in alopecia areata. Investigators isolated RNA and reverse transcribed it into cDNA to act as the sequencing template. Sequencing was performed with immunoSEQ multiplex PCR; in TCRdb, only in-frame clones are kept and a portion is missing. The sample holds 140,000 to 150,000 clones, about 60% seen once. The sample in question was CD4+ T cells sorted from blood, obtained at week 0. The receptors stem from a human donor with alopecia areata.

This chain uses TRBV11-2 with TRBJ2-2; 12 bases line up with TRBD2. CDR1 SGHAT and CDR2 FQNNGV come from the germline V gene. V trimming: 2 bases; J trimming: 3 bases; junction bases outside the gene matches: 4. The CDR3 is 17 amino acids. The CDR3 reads CASSLRTSGADTGELFF. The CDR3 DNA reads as TGTGCCAGCAGCTTAAGGACTAGCGGGGCGGACACCGGGGAGCTGTTTTTT. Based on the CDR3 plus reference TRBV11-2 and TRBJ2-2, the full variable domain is EAGVAQSPRYKIIEKRQSVAFWCNPISGHATLYWYQQILGQGPKLLIQFQNNGVVDDSQLPKDRFSAERLKGVDSTLKIQPAKLEDSAVYLCASSLRTSGADTGELFFGEGSRLTVL.

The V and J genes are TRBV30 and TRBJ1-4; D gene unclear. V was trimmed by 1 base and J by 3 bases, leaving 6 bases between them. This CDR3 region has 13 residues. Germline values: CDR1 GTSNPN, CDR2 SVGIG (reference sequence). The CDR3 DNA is TGTGCCTGGAGTGAGCAAGCTAATGAAAAACTGTTTTTT. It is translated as CAWSEQANEKLFF.

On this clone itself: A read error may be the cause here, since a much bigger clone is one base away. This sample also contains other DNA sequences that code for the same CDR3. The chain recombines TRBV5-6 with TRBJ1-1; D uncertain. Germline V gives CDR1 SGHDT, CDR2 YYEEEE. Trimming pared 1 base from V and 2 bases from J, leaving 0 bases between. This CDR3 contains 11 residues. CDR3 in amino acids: CASSLNTEAFF. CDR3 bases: TGTGCCAGCAGCTTGAACACTGAAGCTTTCTTT. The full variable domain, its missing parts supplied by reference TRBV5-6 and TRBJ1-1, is DAGVTQSPTHLIKTRGQQVTLRCSPKSGHDTVSWYQQALGQGPQFIFQYYEEEERQRGNFPDRFSGHQFPNYSSELNVNALLLGDSALYLCASSLNTEAFFGQGTRLTVV.

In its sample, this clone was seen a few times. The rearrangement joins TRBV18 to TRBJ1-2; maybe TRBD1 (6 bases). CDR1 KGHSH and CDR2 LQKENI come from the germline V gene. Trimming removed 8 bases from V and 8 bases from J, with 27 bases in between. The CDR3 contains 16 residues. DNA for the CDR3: TGTGCCAGCACGAATTTGAAGGGACCGCGTGGACAGGGCTACACCTTC. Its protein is CASTNLKGPRGQGYTF.

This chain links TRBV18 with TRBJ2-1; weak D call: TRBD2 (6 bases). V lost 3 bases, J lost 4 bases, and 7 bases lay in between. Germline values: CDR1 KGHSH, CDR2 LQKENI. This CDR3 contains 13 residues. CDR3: CASSPGLYNEQFF. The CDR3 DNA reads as TGTGCCAGCTCACCGGGACTTTACAATGAGCAGTTCTTC. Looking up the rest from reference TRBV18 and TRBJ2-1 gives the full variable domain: NAGVMQNPRHLVRRRGQEARLRCSPMKGHSHVYWYRQLPEEGLKFMVYLQKENIIDESGMPKERFSAEFPKEGPSILRIQQVVRGDSAAYFCASSPGLYNEQFFGPGTRLTVL.

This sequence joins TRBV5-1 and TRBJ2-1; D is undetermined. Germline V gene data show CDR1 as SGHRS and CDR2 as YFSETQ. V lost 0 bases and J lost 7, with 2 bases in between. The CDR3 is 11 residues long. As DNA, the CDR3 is TGCGCCAGCAGCTTGGAGAATGAGCAGTTCTTC. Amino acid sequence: CASSLENEQFF.

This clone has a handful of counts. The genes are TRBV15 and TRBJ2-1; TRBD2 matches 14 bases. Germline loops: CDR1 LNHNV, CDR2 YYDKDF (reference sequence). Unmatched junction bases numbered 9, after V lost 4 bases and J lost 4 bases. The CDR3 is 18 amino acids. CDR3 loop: CATSTGLAGGGSYNEQFF. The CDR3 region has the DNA TGTGCCACCAGCACCGGACTAGCGGGGGGCGGGAGTTACAATGAGCAGTTCTTC.

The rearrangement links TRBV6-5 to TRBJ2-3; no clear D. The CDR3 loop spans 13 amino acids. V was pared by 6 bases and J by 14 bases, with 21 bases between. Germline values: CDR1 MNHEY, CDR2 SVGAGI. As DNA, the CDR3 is TGTGCCAGCAGGTCGGAGACCCTTTCCCCGGGGTATTTT. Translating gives CASRSETLSPGYF.

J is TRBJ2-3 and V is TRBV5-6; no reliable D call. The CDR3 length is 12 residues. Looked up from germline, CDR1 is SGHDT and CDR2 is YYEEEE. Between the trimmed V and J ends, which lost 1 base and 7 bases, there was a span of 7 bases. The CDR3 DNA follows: TGTGCCAGCAGCTTGTCGGAGAATACGCAGTATTTT. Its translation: CASSLSENTQYF.

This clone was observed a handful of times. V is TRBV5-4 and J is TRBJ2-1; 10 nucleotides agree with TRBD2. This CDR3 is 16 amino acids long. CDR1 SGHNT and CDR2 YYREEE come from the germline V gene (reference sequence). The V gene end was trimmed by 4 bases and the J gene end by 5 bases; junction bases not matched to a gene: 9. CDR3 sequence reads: CASSAEGTSVHNEQFF. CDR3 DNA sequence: TGTGCCAGCAGCGCGGAGGGGACTAGCGTCCACAATGAGCAGTTCTTC.

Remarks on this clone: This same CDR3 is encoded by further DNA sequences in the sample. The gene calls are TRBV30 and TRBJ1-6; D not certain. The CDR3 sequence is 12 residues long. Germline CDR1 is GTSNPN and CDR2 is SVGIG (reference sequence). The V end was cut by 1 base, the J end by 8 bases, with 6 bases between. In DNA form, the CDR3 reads TGTGCCTGGAGTGGGAACGATTCACCCCTCCACTTT. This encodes CAWSGNDSPLHF.

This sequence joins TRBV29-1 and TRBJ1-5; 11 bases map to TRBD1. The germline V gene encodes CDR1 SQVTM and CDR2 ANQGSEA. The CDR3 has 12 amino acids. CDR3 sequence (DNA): TGCAGAGGGACAGGGGGAGATCAGCCCCAGCATTTT. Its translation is CRGTGGDQPQHF.

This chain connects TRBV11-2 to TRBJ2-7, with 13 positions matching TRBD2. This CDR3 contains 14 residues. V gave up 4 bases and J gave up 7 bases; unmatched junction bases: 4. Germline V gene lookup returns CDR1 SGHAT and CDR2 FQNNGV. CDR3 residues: CASSSRTSGGEQYF. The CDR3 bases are TGTGCCAGCAGCTCCCGGACTAGCGGGGGTGAGCAGTACTTC.

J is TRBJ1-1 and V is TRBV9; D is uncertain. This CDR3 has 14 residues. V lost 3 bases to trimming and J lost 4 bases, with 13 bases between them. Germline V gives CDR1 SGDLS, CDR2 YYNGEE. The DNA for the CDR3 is TGTGCCAGCAGCGCTGGTGGGGTTGGCACTGAAGCTTTCTTT. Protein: CASSAGGVGTEAFF.

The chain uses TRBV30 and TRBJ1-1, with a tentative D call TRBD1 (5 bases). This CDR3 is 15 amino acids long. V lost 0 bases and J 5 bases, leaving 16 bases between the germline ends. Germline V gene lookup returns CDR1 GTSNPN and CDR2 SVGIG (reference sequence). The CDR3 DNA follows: TGTGCCTGGAGTGTACCTTATCGGGGACGGACTGAAGCTTTCTTT. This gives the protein CAWSVPYRGRTEAFF.

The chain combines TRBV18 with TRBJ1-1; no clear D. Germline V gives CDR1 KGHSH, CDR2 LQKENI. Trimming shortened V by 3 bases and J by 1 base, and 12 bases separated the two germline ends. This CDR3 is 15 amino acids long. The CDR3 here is CASSPDQARNTEAFF. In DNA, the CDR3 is TGTGCCAGCTCACCTGATCAGGCGAGGAACACTGAAGCTTTCTTT.

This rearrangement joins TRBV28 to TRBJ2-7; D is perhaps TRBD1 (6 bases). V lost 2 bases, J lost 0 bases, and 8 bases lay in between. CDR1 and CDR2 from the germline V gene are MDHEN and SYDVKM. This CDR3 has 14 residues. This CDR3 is CASSLGTTSYEQYF. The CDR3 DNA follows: TGTGCCAGCAGTTTAGGGACAACCTCCTACGAGCAGTACTTC.

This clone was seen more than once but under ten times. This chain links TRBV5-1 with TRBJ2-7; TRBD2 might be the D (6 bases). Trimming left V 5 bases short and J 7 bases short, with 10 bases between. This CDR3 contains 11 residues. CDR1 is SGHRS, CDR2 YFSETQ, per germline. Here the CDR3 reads CASRREEEQYF. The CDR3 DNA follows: TGCGCCAGCAGGAGGGAGGAAGAGCAGTACTTC.

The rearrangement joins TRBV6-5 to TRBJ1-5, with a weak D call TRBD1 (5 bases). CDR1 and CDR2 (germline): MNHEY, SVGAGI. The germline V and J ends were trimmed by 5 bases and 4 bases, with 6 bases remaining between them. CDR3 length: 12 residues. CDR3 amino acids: CASSRQNQPQHF. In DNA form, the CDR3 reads TGTGCCAGCAGTCGACAGAATCAGCCCCAGCATTTT.

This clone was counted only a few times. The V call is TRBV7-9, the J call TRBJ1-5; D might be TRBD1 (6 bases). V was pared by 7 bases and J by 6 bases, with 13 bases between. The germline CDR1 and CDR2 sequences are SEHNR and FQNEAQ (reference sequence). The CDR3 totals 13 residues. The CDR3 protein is CASTPGEGQPQHF. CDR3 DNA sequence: TGTGCCAGCACCCCAGGGGAAGGTCAGCCCCAGCATTTT.

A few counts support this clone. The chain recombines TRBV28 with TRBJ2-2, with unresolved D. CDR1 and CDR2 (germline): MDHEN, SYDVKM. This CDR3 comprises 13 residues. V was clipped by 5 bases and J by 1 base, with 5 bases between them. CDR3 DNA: TGTGCCAGCAGTATGTGGAACACCGGGGAGCTGTTTTTT. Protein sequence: CASSMWNTGELFF.

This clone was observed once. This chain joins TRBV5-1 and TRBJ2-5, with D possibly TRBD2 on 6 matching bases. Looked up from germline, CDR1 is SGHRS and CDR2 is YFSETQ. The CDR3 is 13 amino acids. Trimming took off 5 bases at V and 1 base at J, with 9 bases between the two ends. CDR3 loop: CASSRGTQETQYF. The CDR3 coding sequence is TGCGCCAGCAGTCGCGGGACCCAAGAGACCCAGTACTTC.